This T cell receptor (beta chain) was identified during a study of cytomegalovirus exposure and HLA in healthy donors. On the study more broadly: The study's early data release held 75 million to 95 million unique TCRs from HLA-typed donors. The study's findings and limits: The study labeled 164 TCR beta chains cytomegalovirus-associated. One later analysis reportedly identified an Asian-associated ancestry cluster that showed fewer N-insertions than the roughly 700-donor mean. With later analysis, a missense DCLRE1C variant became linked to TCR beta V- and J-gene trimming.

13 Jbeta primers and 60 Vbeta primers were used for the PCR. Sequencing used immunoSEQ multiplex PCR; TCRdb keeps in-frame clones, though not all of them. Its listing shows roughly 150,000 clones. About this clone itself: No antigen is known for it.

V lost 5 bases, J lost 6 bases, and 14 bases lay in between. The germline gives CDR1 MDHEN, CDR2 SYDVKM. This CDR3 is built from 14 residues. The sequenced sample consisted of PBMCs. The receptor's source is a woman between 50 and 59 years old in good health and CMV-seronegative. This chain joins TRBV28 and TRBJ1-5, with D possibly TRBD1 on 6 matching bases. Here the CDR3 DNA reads TGTGCCAGCAGTGTCTCGGACAGATTTCAGCCCCAGCATTTT. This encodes CASSVSDRFQPQHF. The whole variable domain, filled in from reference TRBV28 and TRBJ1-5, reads DVKVTQSSRYLVKRTGEKVFLECVQDMDHENMFWYRQDPGLGLRLIYFSYDVKMKEKGDIPEGYSVSREKKERFSLILESASTNQTSMYLCASSVSDRFQPQHFGDGTRLSIL.